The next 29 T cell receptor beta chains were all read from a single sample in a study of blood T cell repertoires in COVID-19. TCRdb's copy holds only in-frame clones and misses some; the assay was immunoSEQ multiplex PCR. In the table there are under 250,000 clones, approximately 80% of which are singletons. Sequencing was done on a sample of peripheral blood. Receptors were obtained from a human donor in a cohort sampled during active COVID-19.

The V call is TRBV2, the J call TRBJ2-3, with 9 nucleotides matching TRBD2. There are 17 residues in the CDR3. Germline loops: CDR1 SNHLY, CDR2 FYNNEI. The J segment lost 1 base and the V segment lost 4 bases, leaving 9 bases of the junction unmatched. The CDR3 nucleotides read TGTGCCAGCAGTGTGGCGCGGGAGGGGACTGGCACAGATACGCAGTATTTT. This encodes CASSVAREGTGTDTQYF.

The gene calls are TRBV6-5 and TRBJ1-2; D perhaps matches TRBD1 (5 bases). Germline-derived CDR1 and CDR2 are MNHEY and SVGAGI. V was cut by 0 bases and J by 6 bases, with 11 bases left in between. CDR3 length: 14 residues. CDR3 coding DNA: TGTGCCAGCAGTTACTCGATAGGGGCTAATGGCTACACCTTC. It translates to CASSYSIGANGYTF.

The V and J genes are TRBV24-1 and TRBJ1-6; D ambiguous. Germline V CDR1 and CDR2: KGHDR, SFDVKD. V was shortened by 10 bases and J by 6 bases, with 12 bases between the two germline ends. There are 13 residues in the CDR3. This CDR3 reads CATSYAGNSPLHF. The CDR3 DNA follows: TGTGCCACGAGCTACGCCGGTAATTCACCCCTCCACTTT.

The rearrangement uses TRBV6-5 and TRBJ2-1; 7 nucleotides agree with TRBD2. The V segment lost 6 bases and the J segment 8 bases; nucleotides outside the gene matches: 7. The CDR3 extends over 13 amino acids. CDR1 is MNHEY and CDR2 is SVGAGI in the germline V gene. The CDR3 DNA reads TGTGCCAGCAGACCTGGGGGGGTTGATGAGCAGTTCTTC. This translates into CASRPGGVDEQFF.

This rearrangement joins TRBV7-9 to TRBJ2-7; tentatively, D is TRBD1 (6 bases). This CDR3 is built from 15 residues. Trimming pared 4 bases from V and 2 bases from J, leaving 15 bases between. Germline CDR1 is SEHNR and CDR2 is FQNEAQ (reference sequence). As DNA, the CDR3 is TGTGCCAGCAGCTGGGACATGAAGTCCCCCTACGAGCAGTACTTC. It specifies CASSWDMKSPYEQYF.

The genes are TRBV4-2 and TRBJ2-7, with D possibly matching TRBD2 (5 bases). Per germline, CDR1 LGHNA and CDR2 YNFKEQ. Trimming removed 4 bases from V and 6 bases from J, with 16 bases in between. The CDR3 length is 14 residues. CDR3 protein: CASSLSMGSSEQYF. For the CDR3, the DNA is TGTGCCAGCAGCCTCTCAATGGGGAGCAGCGAGCAGTACTTC.

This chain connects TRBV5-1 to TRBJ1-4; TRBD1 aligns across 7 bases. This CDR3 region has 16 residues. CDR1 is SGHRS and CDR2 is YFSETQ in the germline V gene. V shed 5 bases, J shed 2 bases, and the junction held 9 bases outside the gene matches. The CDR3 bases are TGCGCCAGCAGGTTACAGGGGTCGGGTACTAATGAAAAACTGTTTTTT. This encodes CASRLQGSGTNEKLFF.

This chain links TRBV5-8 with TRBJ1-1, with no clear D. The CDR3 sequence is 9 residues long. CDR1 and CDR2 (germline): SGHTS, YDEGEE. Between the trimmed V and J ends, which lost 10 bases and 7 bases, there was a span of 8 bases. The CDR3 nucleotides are TGTGCCCCCGGGAGTGAAGCTTTCTTT. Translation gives CAPGSEAFF.

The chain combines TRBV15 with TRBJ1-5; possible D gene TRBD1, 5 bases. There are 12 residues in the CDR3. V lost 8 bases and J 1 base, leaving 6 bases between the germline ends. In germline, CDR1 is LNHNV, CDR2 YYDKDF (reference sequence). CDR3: CATAGSNQPQHF. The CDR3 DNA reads TGTGCCACCGCAGGGAGCAATCAGCCCCAGCATTTT.

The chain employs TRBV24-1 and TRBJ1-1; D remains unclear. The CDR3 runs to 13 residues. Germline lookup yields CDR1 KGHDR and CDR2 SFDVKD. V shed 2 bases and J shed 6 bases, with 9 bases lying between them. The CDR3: CATSDSPRSEAFF. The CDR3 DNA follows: TGTGCCACCAGTGATTCCCCGCGCTCTGAAGCTTTCTTT.

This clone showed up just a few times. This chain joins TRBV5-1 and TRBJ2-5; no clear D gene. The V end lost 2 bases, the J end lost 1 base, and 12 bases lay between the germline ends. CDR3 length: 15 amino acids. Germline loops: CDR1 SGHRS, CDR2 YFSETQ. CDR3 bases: TGCGCCAGCAGCTTTAATTCTGGCGGCCAAGAGACCCAGTACTTC. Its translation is CASSFNSGGQETQYF.

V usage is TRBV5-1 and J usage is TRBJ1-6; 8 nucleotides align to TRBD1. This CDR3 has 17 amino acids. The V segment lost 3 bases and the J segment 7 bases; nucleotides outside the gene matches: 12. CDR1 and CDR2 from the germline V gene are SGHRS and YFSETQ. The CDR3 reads CASSWGDSGGVNSPLHF. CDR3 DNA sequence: TGCGCCAGCAGCTGGGGGGATTCAGGGGGCGTGAATTCACCCCTCCACTTT.

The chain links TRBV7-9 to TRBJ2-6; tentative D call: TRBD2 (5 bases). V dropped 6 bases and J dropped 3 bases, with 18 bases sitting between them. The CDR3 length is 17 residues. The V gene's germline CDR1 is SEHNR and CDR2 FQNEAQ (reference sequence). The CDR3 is CASSQSAGGGGANVLTF. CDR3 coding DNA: TGTGCCAGCAGTCAGTCGGCGGGTGGAGGTGGGGCCAACGTCCTGACTTTC.

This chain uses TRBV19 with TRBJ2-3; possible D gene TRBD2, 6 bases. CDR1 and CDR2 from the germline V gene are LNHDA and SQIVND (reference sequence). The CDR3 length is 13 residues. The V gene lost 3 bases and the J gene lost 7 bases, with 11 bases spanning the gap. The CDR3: CASSIEGRHTQYF. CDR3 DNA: TGTGCCAGTAGTATCGAAGGGAGGCATACGCAGTATTTT.

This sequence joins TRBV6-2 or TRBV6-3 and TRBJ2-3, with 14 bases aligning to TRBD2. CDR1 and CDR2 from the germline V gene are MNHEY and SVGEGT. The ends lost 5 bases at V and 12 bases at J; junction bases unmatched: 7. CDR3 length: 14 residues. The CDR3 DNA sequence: TGTGCCAGCAGTCAGGCGACTAGCGGGGGGGCACAGTATTTT. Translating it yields CASSQATSGGAQYF.

The CDR3 DNA sequence: TGTGCCAGCAGTTTCTATTGGACAGGGGGCTTCACTGAAGCTTTCTTT. Protein sequence: CASSFYWTGGFTEAFF. The chain joins TRBV28 to TRBJ1-1; 11 bases fit TRBD1. CDR3 length equals 16 residues. CDR1 MDHEN and CDR2 SYDVKM come from the germline V gene. The V and J ends lost 3 bases and 4 bases, in that order; junction bases with no gene match: 7.

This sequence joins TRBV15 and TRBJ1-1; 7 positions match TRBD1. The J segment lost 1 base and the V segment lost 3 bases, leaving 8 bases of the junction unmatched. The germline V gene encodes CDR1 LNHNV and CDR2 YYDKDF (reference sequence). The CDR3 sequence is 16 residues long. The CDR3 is CATSRLRGQSNTEAFF. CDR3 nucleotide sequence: TGTGCCACCAGCAGGTTAAGGGGACAGTCGAACACTGAAGCTTTCTTT.

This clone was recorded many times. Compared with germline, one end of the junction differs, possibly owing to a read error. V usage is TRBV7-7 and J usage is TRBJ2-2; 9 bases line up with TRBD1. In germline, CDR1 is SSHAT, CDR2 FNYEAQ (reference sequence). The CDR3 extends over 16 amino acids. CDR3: CASSPTGGQNTGELFF. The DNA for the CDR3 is TGTGCTAGCAGTCCTACAGGGGGCCAGAACACCGGGGAGCTGTTTTTT.

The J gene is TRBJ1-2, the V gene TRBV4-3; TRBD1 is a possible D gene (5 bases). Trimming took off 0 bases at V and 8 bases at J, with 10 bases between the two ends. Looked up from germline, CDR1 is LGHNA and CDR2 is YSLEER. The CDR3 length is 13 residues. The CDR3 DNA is TGCGCCAGCAGCCAAGATGGGGGGGACGGCTACACCTTC. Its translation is CASSQDGGDGYTF.

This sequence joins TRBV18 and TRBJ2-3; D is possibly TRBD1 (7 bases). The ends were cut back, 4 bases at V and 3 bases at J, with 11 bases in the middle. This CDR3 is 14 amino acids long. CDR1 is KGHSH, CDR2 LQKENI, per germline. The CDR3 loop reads CASSQQGGTDTQYF. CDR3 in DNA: TGTGCCAGCTCACAGCAGGGGGGTACAGATACGCAGTATTTT.

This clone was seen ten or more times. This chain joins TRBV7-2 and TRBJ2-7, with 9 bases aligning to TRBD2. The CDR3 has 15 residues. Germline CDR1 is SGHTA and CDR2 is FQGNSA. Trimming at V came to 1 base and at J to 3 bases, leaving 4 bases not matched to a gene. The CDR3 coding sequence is TGTGCCAGCAGCTTAGTCGGCGGGGGGGACTACGAGCAGTACTTC. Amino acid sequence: CASSLVGGGDYEQYF.

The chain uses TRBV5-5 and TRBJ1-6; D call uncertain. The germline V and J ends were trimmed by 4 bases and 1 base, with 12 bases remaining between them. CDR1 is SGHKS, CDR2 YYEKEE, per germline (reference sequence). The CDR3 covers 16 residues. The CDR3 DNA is TGTGCCAGCAGCCTGATTGAGGTATCCTATAATTCACCCCTCCACTTT. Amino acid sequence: CASSLIEVSYNSPLHF.

Here the CDR3 DNA reads TGTGCCAGCAGCTTAGGGGCTAGCGGGGTCGCCTACGAGCAGTACTTC. Translation: CASSLGASGVAYEQYF. The chain links TRBV7-2 to TRBJ2-7; 9 nucleotides line up with TRBD2. Trimming at V came to 1 base and at J to 2 bases, leaving 6 bases not matched to a gene. The CDR3 spans 16 residues. Germline CDR1 is SGHTA and CDR2 is FQGNSA.

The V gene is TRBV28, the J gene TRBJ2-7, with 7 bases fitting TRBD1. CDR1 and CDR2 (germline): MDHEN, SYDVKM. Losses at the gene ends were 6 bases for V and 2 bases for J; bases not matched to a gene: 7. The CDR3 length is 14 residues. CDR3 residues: CASRADRVPYEQYF. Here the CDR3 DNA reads TGTGCCAGCAGGGCAGACAGGGTCCCCTACGAGCAGTACTTC.

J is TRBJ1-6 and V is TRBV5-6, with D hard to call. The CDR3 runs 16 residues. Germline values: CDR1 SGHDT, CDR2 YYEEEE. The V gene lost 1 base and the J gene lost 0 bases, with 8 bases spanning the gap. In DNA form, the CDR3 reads TGTGCCAGCAGCTTGTACGTGAGCTCCTATAATTCACCCCTCCACTTT. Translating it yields CASSLYVSSYNSPLHF.

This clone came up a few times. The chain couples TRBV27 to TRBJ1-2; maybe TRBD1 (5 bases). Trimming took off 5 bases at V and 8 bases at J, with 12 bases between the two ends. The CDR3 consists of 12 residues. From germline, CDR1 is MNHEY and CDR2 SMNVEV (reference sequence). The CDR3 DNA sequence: TGTGCCAGCAGTGCGTGGGGGGTAGGCTACACCTTC. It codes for CASSAWGVGYTF.

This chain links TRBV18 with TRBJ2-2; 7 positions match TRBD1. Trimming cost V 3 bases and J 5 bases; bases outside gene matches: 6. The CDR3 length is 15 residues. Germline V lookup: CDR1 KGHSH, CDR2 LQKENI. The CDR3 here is CASSPRQGRTGELFF. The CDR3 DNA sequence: TGTGCCAGCTCACCTCGACAGGGAAGAACCGGGGAGCTGTTTTTT.

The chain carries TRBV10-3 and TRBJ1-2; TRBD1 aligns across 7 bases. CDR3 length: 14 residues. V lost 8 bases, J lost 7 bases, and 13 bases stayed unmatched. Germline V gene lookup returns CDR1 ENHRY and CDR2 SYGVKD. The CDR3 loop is CAIYGTGERRGYTF. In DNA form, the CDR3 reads TGTGCCATCTACGGTACAGGGGAACGACGTGGCTACACCTTC.

The CDR3 bases are TGTGCCACCAGCGAGTGGGCAGGGCTCTACGAGCAGTACTTC. It specifies CATSEWAGLYEQYF. J is TRBJ2-7 and V is TRBV24-1; D is perhaps TRBD1 (5 bases). The V gene's germline CDR1 is KGHDR and CDR2 SFDVKD. The CDR3 has 14 residues. V was cut by 7 bases and J by 3 bases, with 15 bases left in between.